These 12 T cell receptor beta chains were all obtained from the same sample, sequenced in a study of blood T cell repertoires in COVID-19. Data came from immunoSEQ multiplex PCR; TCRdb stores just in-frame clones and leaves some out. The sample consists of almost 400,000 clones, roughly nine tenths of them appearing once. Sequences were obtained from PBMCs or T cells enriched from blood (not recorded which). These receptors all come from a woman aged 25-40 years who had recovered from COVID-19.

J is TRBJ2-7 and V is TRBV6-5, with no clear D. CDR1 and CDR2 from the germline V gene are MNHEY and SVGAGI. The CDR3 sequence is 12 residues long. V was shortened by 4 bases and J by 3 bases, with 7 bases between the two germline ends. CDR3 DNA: TGTGCCAGCAGTTTTCCAGGCTACGAGCAGTACTTC. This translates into CASSFPGYEQYF.

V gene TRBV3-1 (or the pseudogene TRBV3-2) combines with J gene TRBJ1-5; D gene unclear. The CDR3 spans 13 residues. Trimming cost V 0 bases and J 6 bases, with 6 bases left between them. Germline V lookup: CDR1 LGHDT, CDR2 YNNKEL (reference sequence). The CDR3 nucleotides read TGTGCCAGCAGCCAAGATCGACTTCAGCCCCAGCATTTT. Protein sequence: CASSQDRLQPQHF.

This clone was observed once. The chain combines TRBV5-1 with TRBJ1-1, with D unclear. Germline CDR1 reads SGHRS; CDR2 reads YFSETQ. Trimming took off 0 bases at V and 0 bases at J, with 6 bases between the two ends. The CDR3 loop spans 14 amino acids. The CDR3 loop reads CASSLEQLNTEAFF. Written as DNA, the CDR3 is TGCGCCAGCAGCTTGGAACAGCTGAACACTGAAGCTTTCTTT.

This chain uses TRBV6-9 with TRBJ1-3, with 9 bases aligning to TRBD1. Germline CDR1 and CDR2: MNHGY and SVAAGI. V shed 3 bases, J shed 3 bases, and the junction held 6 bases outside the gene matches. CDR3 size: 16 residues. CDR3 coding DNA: TGTGCCAGCAGTTACAAACAGGGGGCCTTTGGAAACACCATATATTTT. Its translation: CASSYKQGAFGNTIYF.

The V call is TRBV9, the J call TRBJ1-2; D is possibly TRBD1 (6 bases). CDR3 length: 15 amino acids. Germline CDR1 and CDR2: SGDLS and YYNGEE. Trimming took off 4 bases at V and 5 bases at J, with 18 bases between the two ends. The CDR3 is CASSKGTGGVYGYTF. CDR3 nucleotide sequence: TGTGCCAGCAGCAAAGGAACGGGGGGCGTTTATGGCTACACCTTC. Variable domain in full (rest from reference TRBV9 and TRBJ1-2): DSGVTQTPKHLITATGQRVTLRCSPRSGDLSVYWYQQSLDQGLQFLIQYYNGEERAKGNILERFSAQQFPDLHSELNLSSLELGDSALYFCASSKGTGGVYGYTFGSGTRLTVV.

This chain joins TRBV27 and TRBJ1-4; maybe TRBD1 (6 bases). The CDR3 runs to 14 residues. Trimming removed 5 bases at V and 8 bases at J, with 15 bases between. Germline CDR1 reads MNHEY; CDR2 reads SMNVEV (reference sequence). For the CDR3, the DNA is TGTGCCAGCAGTAAACAGGGAGGGGCAGAAAAACTGTTTTTT. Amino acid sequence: CASSKQGGAEKLFF.

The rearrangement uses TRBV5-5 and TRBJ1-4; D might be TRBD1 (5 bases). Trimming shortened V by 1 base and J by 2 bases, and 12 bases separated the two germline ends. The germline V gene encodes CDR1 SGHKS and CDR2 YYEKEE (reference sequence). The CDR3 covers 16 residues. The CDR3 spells CASSLPLRQTNEKLFF. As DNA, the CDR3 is TGTGCCAGCAGCTTGCCCCTTCGACAGACTAATGAAAAACTGTTTTTT.

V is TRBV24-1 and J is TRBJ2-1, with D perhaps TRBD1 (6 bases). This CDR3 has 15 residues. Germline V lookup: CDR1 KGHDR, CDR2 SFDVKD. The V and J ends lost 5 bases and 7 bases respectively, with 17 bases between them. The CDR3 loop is CATSGFTGYLNEQFF. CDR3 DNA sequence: TGTGCCACCAGTGGTTTTACAGGGTACTTGAATGAGCAGTTCTTC.

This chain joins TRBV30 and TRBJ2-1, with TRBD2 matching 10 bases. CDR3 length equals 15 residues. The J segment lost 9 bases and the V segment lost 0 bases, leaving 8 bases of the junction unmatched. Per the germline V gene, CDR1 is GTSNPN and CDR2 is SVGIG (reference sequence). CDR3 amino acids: CAWSVQAGGPVEQFF. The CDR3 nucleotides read TGTGCCTGGAGTGTACAAGCGGGAGGGCCCGTTGAGCAGTTCTTC.

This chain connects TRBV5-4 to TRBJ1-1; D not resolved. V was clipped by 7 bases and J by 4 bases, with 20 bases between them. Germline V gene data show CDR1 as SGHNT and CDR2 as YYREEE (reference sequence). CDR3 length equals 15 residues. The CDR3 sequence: CASRPPGSFPTEAFF. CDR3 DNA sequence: TGTGCCAGCCGTCCCCCGGGTTCTTTCCCCACTGAAGCTTTCTTT.

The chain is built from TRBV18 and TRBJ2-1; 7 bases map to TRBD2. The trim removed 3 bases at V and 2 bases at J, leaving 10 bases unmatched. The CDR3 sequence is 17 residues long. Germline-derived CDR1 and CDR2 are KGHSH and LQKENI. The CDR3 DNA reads TGTGCCAGCTCACCGTTTCAGACGGGAGGAACCTACAATGAGCAGTTCTTC. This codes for CASSPFQTGGTYNEQFF.

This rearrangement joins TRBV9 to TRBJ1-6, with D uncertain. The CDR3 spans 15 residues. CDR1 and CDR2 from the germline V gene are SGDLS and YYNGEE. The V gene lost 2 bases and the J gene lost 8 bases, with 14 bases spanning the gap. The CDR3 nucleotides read TGTGCCAGCAGCGTCGGCGTTGACGGAGATTCACCCCTCCACTTT. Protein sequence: CASSVGVDGDSPLHF.